Below, 14 T cell receptor beta chains from the same sample are listed, as sequenced in a study of Graves' ophthalmopathy and Graves' hyperthyroidism. RNA served as the template for amplifying TCR beta CDR3 regions. An initial RT-PCR round employing HTBI primers preceded a second-round multiplex PCR. TCRdb itself ran the multiplex PCR reads through MiXCR, one entry per CDR3 protein. This table holds 450,000 or so distinct CDR3 sequences, 13% to 15% found once. Sequencing used blood. These receptors all stem from a woman aged 25 to 39 with Graves' ophthalmopathy.

This clonotype was found many times. The junction and the germline gene differ at one end; a read error may be behind it. The rearrangement joins TRBV24-1 to TRBJ1-2; 8 nucleotides agree with TRBD1. CDR1 KGHDR and CDR2 SFDVKD come from the germline V gene. This CDR3 spans 15 amino acids. CDR3 bases: TGTACCACCAGTGAGAAGACTGACAGGGGCTATGGCTACACCTTC. Protein product: CTTSEKTDRGYGYTF.

The chain uses TRBV12-3 or TRBV12-4 and TRBJ1-1; 7 bases agree with TRBD1. The CDR3 loop spans 16 amino acids. Unmatched junction bases numbered 9, after V lost 3 bases and J lost 2 bases. The chain's CDR3 is CASSFPADRLNTEAFF. DNA of the CDR3: TGTGCCAGCAGTTTCCCCGCGGACAGGCTTAACACTGAAGCTTTCTTT.

Many counts were recorded for this clonotype. This rearrangement joins TRBV5-1 to TRBJ1-2; 7 bases agree with TRBD1. The trim removed 0 bases at V and 6 bases at J, leaving 5 bases unmatched. The germline V gene encodes CDR1 SGHRS and CDR2 YFSETQ. The CDR3 runs 14 residues. CDR3 region: CASSLGDRADGYTF. The CDR3 DNA reads as TGCGCCAGCAGCTTGGGCGACAGGGCAGATGGCTACACCTTC.

This clonotype was detected ten times or more. A much larger clone sits a single nucleotide away, making a read error possible. The chain links TRBV7-8 to TRBJ1-1, with D unresolved. Germline CDR1 and CDR2: SGHVS and FQNEAQ. This CDR3 has 16 amino acids. In nucleotides, the CDR3 is TGTGCCAGCAGCTCCCTATGGGGTGCTGCGAACACTGAAGCTTGCTTT. It translates to CASSSLWGAANTEACF.

CDR3: CSAEGDGGLYGYTF. The CDR3 DNA follows: TGCAGTGCCGAAGGTGACGGGGGCTTGTATGGCTACACCTTC. The chain carries TRBV20-1 and TRBJ1-2; tentative D call: TRBD1 (6 bases). The CDR3 extends over 14 amino acids. Germline assignment: CDR1 DFQATT and CDR2 SNEGSKA (reference sequence). Trimming removed 6 bases at V and 5 bases at J, with 19 bases between.

In its sample, this clonotype was seen many times. The chain couples TRBV28 to TRBJ2-7; TRBD2 aligns across 10 bases. Trimming removed 3 bases from V and 4 bases from J; junction bases left unmatched: 9. Germline V gene lookup returns CDR1 MDHEN and CDR2 SYDVKM. CDR3 length: 16 residues. This chain's CDR3 is CASSFPSGRAGYEQYF. In nucleotides, the CDR3 is TGTGCCAGCAGTTTCCCCAGCGGGAGGGCCGGTTACGAGCAGTACTTC. The variable domain in full, completed from reference TRBV28 and TRBJ2-7, reads DVKVTQSSRYLVKRTGEKVFLECVQDMDHENMFWYRQDPGLGLRLIYFSYDVKMKEKGDIPEGYSVSREKKERFSLILESASTNQTSMYLCASSFPSGRAGYEQYFGPGTRLTVT.

This clonotype was recorded many times. V and J are TRBV5-1 and TRBJ1-1; D possibly corresponds to TRBD1 (6 bases). The germline gives CDR1 SGHRS, CDR2 YFSETQ. The CDR3 has 14 residues. V lost 0 bases and J 5 bases, leaving 11 bases between the germline ends. The CDR3: CASSLAPGETEAFF. CDR3 nucleotide sequence: TGCGCCAGCAGCTTGGCCCCAGGGGAGACTGAAGCTTTCTTT.

This clonotype showed up many times. CDR3 region: CAWSAGDGEQYF. The CDR3 DNA reads as TGTGCCTGGAGCGCAGGGGATGGCGAGCAGTACTTC. The chain is built from TRBV30 and TRBJ2-7; D might be TRBD1 (6 bases). The CDR3 runs to 12 residues. The V gene's germline CDR1 is GTSNPN and CDR2 SVGIG (reference sequence). Trimming removed 3 bases at V and 6 bases at J, with 12 bases between.

This clonotype was detected many times. The chain has TRBV6-5 and TRBJ1-6; TRBD1 agrees at 7 bases. The germline CDR1 and CDR2 sequences are MNHEY and SVGAGI. There are 14 residues in the CDR3. V was clipped by 0 bases and J by 13 bases; unmatched bases: 6. The CDR3 reads CASSYSPGTEPLHF. CDR3 sequence (DNA): TGTGCCAGCAGTTACTCCCCCGGGACAGAGCCCCTCCACTTT.

This clonotype has a count of ten or more. The chain has TRBV10-3 and TRBJ2-7; 7 bases are shared with TRBD1. CDR1 is ENHRY and CDR2 is SYGVKD in the germline V gene. The length of the CDR3 is 15 residues. V lost 5 bases to trimming and J lost 3 bases; unmatched junction nucleotides: 10. DNA for the CDR3: TGTGCCATCAGTTCCTCCGGGACAGAATTCTACGAGCAGTACTTC. Translation gives CAISSSGTEFYEQYF.

This sequence joins TRBV12-3 or TRBV12-4 and TRBJ2-7; 8 positions agree with TRBD2. The CDR3 is made up of 15 amino acids. The V and J ends lost 6 bases and 2 bases, in that order; junction bases with no gene match: 9. Here the CDR3 reads CASSLLADIAYEQYF. The CDR3 region has the DNA TGTGCCAGCAGCCTACTAGCGGACATTGCCTACGAGCAGTACTTC.

In its sample, this clonotype was seen many times. The missing conserved phenylalanine or tryptophan at the end of this CDR3 makes a read error likely. The rearrangement joins TRBV6-1 to TRBJ1-1; D may be TRBD1 (6 bases). The V gene lost 5 bases and the J gene lost 5 bases, with 15 bases spanning the gap. The CDR3 extends over 14 amino acids. CDR1 and CDR2 from the germline V gene are MNHNS and SASEGT. CDR3 sequence: CASSPDRRGTEAFL. In DNA, the CDR3 is TGTGCCAGCAGTCCAGACAGGAGGGGGACTGAAGCTTTCCTT.

The table lists this clonotype with many counts. Here the CDR3 reads CASSYQGRQETQYF. The DNA of the CDR3 is TGTGCCAGCAGTTACCAGGGGAGACAAGAGACCCAGTACTTC. V and J are TRBV27 and TRBJ2-5; possible D gene TRBD1, 6 bases. The V end lost 4 bases, the J end lost 2 bases, and 11 bases lay between the germline ends. The CDR3 covers 14 residues. The germline gives CDR1 MNHEY, CDR2 SMNVEV (reference sequence).

This clonotype has ten or more counts. The chain couples TRBV27 to TRBJ2-7, with D perhaps TRBD2 (5 bases). The CDR3 totals 14 residues. V lost 0 bases, J lost 3 bases, and 9 bases lay in between. Germline CDR1 reads MNHEY; CDR2 reads SMNVEV (reference sequence). CDR3 sequence: CASSLSPGLYEQYF. The CDR3 DNA follows: TGTGCCAGCAGTTTATCACCAGGACTCTACGAGCAGTACTTC.